These 14 T cell receptor beta chains originate from one sample sequenced in a study of yellow fever vaccine responses in identical twins. TCRdb itself ran the RT-PCR reads through MiXCR, one entry per CDR3 protein. The data show around 5,000 distinct CDR3 sequences, with approximately 85% seen just once and roughly 2% held by the top ten. Here the sequenced sample was T cells from blood (PBMCs), unsorted or a sorted subset (not recorded which), taken before or after yellow fever vaccination (not recorded which). These receptors originate from a woman aged 18 to 35 who received the yellow fever vaccine.

This rearrangement joins TRBV29-1 to TRBJ2-1, with D possibly TRBD1 on 6 matching bases. Germline V gene data show CDR1 as SQVTM and CDR2 as ANQGSEA. There are 15 residues in the CDR3. Trimming pared 7 bases from V and 6 bases from J, leaving 22 bases between. The CDR3 DNA follows: TGCAGCGCTACCCCCGGGTGGCAGGGGATCAATGAGCAGTTCTTC. Protein sequence: CSATPGWQGINEQFF.

The CDR3 spells CASSLVPGTGSPLHF. DNA for the CDR3: TGTGCCAGCAGCTTAGTCCCAGGGACGGGGTCACCCCTCCACTTT. The chain employs TRBV11-1 and TRBJ1-6; D possibly corresponds to TRBD1 (5 bases). The V gene lost 1 base and the J gene lost 10 bases, with 14 bases spanning the gap. The CDR3 loop spans 15 amino acids. CDR1 SGHAT and CDR2 FQDESV come from the germline V gene (reference sequence).

This clonotype appeared a few times. The chain has TRBV25-1 and TRBJ1-2; TRBD1 is a possible D gene (6 bases). The V end lost 4 bases, the J end lost 4 bases, and 10 bases lay between the germline ends. The germline gives CDR1 MGHDK, CDR2 SYGVNS. CDR3 length: 13 amino acids. Here the CDR3 reads CASSGPDSYGYTF. The CDR3 DNA sequence: TGTGCCAGCAGTGGGCCGGACAGCTATGGCTACACCTTC.

This chain joins TRBV2 and TRBJ1-3, with TRBD1 as a possible D gene (6 bases). This CDR3 is 14 amino acids long. Trimming removed 8 bases from V and 0 bases from J, with 11 bases in between. The germline gives CDR1 SNHLY, CDR2 FYNNEI. The chain's CDR3 is CASEDRFSGNTIYF. Written as DNA, the CDR3 is TGTGCCAGCGAAGACAGGTTCTCTGGAAACACCATATATTTT.

V and J are TRBV7-2 and TRBJ2-1; 8 bases fit TRBD2. Germline V gene data show CDR1 as SGHTA and CDR2 as FQGNSA. The CDR3 spans 15 residues. After removal of 5 bases from V and 7 bases from J, the junction contained 10 bases not matched to a gene. The CDR3 loop reads CASSLQAGGYNEQFF. The DNA for the CDR3 is TGTGCCAGCAGCCTCCAGGCGGGAGGATATAATGAGCAGTTCTTC.

The CDR3 loop is CASSEVEQGIYEQYF. The CDR3 coding sequence is TGCGCCAGCAGTGAAGTCGAACAGGGGATCTACGAGCAGTACTTC. The J gene is TRBJ2-7, the V gene TRBV10-1; 7 bases match TRBD1. The CDR3 runs 15 residues. Per the germline V gene, CDR1 is WNHNN and CDR2 is SYGVQD (reference sequence). Trimming at V came to 3 bases and at J to 3 bases, leaving 8 bases not matched to a gene.

J is TRBJ1-5 and V is TRBV12-3 or TRBV12-4, with D possibly TRBD1 on 6 matching bases. The CDR3 loop spans 14 amino acids. V was trimmed by 8 bases and J by 0 bases, leaving 11 bases between them. The CDR3 reads CASDFRGSNQPQHF. CDR3 DNA: TGTGCCAGCGACTTCAGGGGTAGCAATCAGCCCCAGCATTTT.

This sequence joins TRBV29-1 and TRBJ2-4; 11 bases line up with TRBD1. The CDR3 length is 16 residues. The germline V gene has CDR1 SQVTM and CDR2 ANQGSEA. Trimming cost V 6 bases and J 3 bases; bases outside gene matches: 10. In DNA, the CDR3 is TGCAGCGTATCTTGGACAGGGGGCTGGGGCAAAAACATTCAGTACTTC. This encodes CSVSWTGGWGKNIQYF.

This chain uses TRBV6-5 with TRBJ2-1; 7 nucleotides align to TRBD2. The CDR3 extends over 14 amino acids. Germline V gives CDR1 MNHEY, CDR2 SVGAGI. V lost 3 bases to trimming and J lost 3 bases; unmatched junction nucleotides: 2. CDR3 in amino acids: CASSYGGSYNEQFF. CDR3 coding DNA: TGTGCCAGCAGTTATGGCGGGAGCTACAATGAGCAGTTCTTC.

The chain employs TRBV10-1 and TRBJ1-1, with unresolved D. Germline lookup yields CDR1 WNHNN and CDR2 SYGVQD (reference sequence). This CDR3 is 14 amino acids long. Trimming took off 3 bases at V and 1 base at J, with 9 bases between the two ends. The chain's CDR3 is CASSDSHQNTEAFF. The CDR3 nucleotides read TGCGCCAGCAGTGATTCACACCAGAACACTGAAGCTTTCTTT.

CDR3 residues: CASSRRTGGGTNEQFF. CDR3 DNA sequence: TGCGCCAGCAGCCGCAGAACTGGCGGGGGGACCAATGAGCAGTTCTTC. This chain joins TRBV5-1 and TRBJ2-1; 8 bases fit TRBD2. Germline CDR1 reads SGHRS; CDR2 reads YFSETQ. CDR3 length: 16 residues. V lost 4 bases, J lost 6 bases, and 12 bases stayed unmatched. Complete variable domain (other parts from reference TRBV5-1 and TRBJ2-1): KAGVTQTPRYLIKTRGQQVTLSCSPISGHRSVSWYQQTPGQGLQFLFEYFSETQRNKGNFPGRFSGRQFSNSRSEMNVSTLELGDSALYLCASSRRTGGGTNEQFFGPGTRLTVL.

This clonotype has only a few counts. The rearrangement joins TRBV11-1 to TRBJ1-3; weak D call: TRBD1 (6 bases). The CDR3 runs 16 residues. Germline values: CDR1 SGHAT, CDR2 FQDESV (reference sequence). Trimming shortened V by 5 bases and J by 4 bases, and 18 bases separated the two germline ends. CDR3 sequence (DNA): TGTGCCAGCAGCGTGGATTGGACAGCCTCGGGAAACACCATATATTTT. The encoded protein is CASSVDWTASGNTIYF.

CDR3: CASSLEVGGGDTQYF. CDR3 nucleotide sequence: TGCGCCAGCAGCTTGGAAGTGGGAGGAGGAGATACGCAGTATTTT. The chain is built from TRBV5-1 and TRBJ2-3; D perhaps matches TRBD2 (6 bases). The V end lost 0 bases, the J end lost 5 bases, and 13 bases lay between the germline ends. The CDR3 length is 15 residues. Germline-derived CDR1 and CDR2 are SGHRS and YFSETQ. The whole variable domain, remainder taken from reference TRBV5-1 and TRBJ2-3, is KAGVTQTPRYLIKTRGQQVTLSCSPISGHRSVSWYQQTPGQGLQFLFEYFSETQRNKGNFPGRFSGRQFSNSRSEMNVSTLELGDSALYLCASSLEVGGGDTQYFGPGTRLTVL.

The gene calls are TRBV15 and TRBJ2-3; 9 positions match TRBD2. V shed 2 bases, J shed 2 bases, and the junction held 11 bases outside the gene matches. CDR3 length equals 18 residues. Germline lookup yields CDR1 LNHNV and CDR2 YYDKDF (reference sequence). The CDR3 loop is CATSRITLAGMPTDTQYF. In nucleotides, the CDR3 is TGTGCCACCAGCAGAATTACACTAGCGGGCATGCCCACAGATACGCAGTATTTT.